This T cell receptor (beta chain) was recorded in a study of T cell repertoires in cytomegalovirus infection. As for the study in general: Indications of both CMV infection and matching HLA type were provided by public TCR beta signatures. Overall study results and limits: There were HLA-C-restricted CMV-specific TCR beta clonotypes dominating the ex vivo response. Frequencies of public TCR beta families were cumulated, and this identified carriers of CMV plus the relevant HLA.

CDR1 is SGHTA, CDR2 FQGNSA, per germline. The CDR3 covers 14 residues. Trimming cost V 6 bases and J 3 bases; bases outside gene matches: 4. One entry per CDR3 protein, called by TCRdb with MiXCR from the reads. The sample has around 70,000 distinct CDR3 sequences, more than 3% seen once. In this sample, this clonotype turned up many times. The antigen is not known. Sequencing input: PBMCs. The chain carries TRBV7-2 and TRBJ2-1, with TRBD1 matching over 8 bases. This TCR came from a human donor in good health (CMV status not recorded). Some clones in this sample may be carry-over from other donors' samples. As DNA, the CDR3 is TGTGCCAGCAGTCCCGGGACAGGCTACAATGAGCAGTTCTTC. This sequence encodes CASSPGTGYNEQFF.